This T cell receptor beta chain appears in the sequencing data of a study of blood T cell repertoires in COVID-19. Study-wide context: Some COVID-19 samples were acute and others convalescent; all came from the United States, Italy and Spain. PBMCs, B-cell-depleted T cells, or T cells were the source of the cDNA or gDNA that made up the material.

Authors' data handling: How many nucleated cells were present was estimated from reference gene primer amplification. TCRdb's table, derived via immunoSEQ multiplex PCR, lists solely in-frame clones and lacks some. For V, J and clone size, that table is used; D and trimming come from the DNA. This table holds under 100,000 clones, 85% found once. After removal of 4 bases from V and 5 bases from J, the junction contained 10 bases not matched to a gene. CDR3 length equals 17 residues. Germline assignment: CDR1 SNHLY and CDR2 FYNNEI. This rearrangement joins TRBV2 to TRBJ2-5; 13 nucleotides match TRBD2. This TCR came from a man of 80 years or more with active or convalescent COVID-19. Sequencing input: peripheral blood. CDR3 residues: CASSGLTSGRAGETQYF. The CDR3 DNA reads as TGTGCCAGCAGTGGTCTAACTAGCGGGAGGGCCGGGGAGACCCAGTACTTC.